The T cell receptor beta chain described here comes from a study of post-analysis software for immune sequencing data. For the study at large: Several disease courses (relapsing-remitting, secondary progressive and progressive-relapsing) of multiple sclerosis were included. Points from the study as a whole: Strong same-batch co-clustering of samples appeared with F measure clustering. When compared against controls, multiple sclerosis patients showed significantly lower normalized Chao1 diversity. Controls showed lower frequencies than patients for five TRBV segments, and TRBV5-6, TRBV5-1 and TRBV20-1 were among these.

Tagging with unique molecular identifiers was a feature of the TCR beta cDNA libraries. When roughly 0.85 to 11 million T cells were used, they gave approximately 450,000 cDNA molecules. TCRdb reprocessed the PCR reads with MiXCR, giving one entry per CDR3 protein. The sample has hundreds of thousands of distinct CDR3 sequences; approximately 38% are singletons. This clonotype was seen just once. Its antigen is not identified. The CDR3 totals 13 residues. The germline V gene encodes CDR1 MNHEY and CDR2 SMNVEV (reference sequence). Deletions cut 1 base from V and 3 bases from J, with 6 bases between. The chain combines TRBV27 with TRBJ1-1; no definite D call. This clonotype was obtained from a girl aged 5 to 17 with multiple sclerosis. The sample consisted of blood. The CDR3, as DNA: TGTGCCAGCAGTTTATTGGCCTACACTGAAGCTTTCTTT. Translated, it gives CASSLLAYTEAFF.